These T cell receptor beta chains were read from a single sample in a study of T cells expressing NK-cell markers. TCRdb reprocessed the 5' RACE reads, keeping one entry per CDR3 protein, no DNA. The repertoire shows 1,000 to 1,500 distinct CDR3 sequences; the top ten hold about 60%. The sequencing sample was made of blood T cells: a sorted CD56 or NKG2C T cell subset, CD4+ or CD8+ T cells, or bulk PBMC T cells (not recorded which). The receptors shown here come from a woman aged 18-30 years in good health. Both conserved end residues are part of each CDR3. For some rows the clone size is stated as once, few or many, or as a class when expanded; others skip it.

cdr3_aa: CASTRVGSLTYEQYF; v_call: TRBV12-3/TRBV12-4; clone_size: medium-sized; j_call: TRBJ2-7
cdr3_aa: CASSTRDRPTFNEQYF; v_call: TRBV7-7; clone_size: medium-sized; j_call: TRBJ2-7
cdr3_aa: CATSRAVPFYRAGQDTEAFF; v_call: TRBV15; clone_size: medium-sized; j_call: TRBJ1-1
cdr3_aa: CASSFRWMGPRTYNEQFF; v_call: TRBV7-2; clone_size: medium-sized; j_call: TRBJ2-1
cdr3_aa: CASSYWEINSPLHF; v_call: TRBV6-5; clone_size: medium-sized; j_call: TRBJ1-6
cdr3_aa: CASSYSRERGYGYTF; v_call: TRBV6-5; clone_size: medium-sized; j_call: TRBJ1-2
cdr3_aa: CASSPAFGRSSYNSPLHF; v_call: TRBV16; clone_size: medium-sized; j_call: TRBJ1-6
cdr3_aa: CASSQGSDTDTQYF; v_call: TRBV4-3; clone_size: NA; j_call: TRBJ2-3
cdr3_aa: CASSFFRSWGMEKLFF; v_call: TRBV4-3; clone_size: NA; j_call: TRBJ1-4
cdr3_aa: CSASWGRRPDTQYF; v_call: TRBV20-1; clone_size: medium-sized; j_call: TRBJ2-3
cdr3_aa: CASSPWLVGGYTF; v_call: TRBV3-1; clone_size: medium-sized; j_call: TRBJ1-2
cdr3_aa: CASSPGPWTGLQETQYF; v_call: TRBV10-1; clone_size: NA; j_call: TRBJ2-5
cdr3_aa: CATSSRAHITDTQYF; v_call: TRBV15; clone_size: medium-sized; j_call: TRBJ2-3
cdr3_aa: CASSLSSSRPYEQYF; v_call: TRBV5-4; clone_size: NA; j_call: TRBJ2-7
cdr3_aa: CASGGGPTEAFF; v_call: TRBV13; clone_size: medium-sized; j_call: TRBJ1-1
cdr3_aa: CASSYWSIQYF; v_call: TRBV6-6; clone_size: medium-sized; j_call: TRBJ2-4
cdr3_aa: CASSGPTSAYEQYF; v_call: TRBV5-1; clone_size: NA; j_call: TRBJ2-7
cdr3_aa: CASSQTVIETGELFF; v_call: TRBV14; clone_size: NA; j_call: TRBJ2-2
cdr3_aa: CAQATSGFYNEQFF; v_call: TRBV30; clone_size: medium-sized; j_call: TRBJ2-1
cdr3_aa: CSAKFGWETQYF; v_call: TRBV20-1; clone_size: NA; j_call: TRBJ2-5
cdr3_aa: CASSQDFASYNNEQFF; v_call: TRBV4-1; clone_size: medium-sized; j_call: TRBJ2-1
cdr3_aa: CASSSGTSGVSYEQYF; v_call: TRBV27; clone_size: medium-sized; j_call: TRBJ2-7
cdr3_aa: CASSVWISYNEQFF; v_call: TRBV2; clone_size: medium-sized; j_call: TRBJ2-1
cdr3_aa: CSASLEADGELFF; v_call: TRBV20-1; clone_size: medium-sized; j_call: TRBJ2-2
cdr3_aa: CASSQKGVKPFYNEQFF; v_call: TRBV4-3; clone_size: medium-sized; j_call: TRBJ2-1
cdr3_aa: CSAWTSGGSYNEQFF; v_call: TRBV20-1; clone_size: NA; j_call: TRBJ2-1
cdr3_aa: CASSLEGTVHSPLHF; v_call: TRBV5-1; clone_size: medium-sized; j_call: TRBJ1-6
cdr3_aa: CASSLGWGGVGYTF; v_call: TRBV7-6; clone_size: medium-sized; j_call: TRBJ1-2
cdr3_aa: CASSVIIEGANVLTF; v_call: TRBV7-6; clone_size: large; j_call: TRBJ2-6
cdr3_aa: CASSFGDPEAFF; v_call: TRBV11-3; clone_size: medium-sized; j_call: TRBJ1-1
cdr3_aa: CASSQPGATGVSTGELFF; v_call: TRBV4-3; clone_size: medium-sized; j_call: TRBJ2-2
cdr3_aa: CASSYGVRPDEQFF; v_call: TRBV6-5; clone_size: large; j_call: TRBJ2-1
cdr3_aa: CATASIRSPLGDTDTQYF; v_call: TRBV6-5; clone_size: medium-sized; j_call: TRBJ2-3
cdr3_aa: CASTKGPGGNSNQPQHF; v_call: TRBV19; clone_size: medium-sized; j_call: TRBJ1-5
cdr3_aa: CASSLVGREQYF; v_call: TRBV12-3/TRBV12-4; clone_size: medium-sized; j_call: TRBJ2-7
cdr3_aa: CASSLFWTGDHEQYF; v_call: TRBV7-6; clone_size: NA; j_call: TRBJ2-7
cdr3_aa: CASSLTGRKIYGYTF; v_call: TRBV7-9; clone_size: NA; j_call: TRBJ1-2
cdr3_aa: CASMGSWGYTF; v_call: TRBV27; clone_size: NA; j_call: TRBJ1-2
cdr3_aa: CASSLGLYEQYF; v_call: TRBV6-2/TRBV6-3; clone_size: NA; j_call: TRBJ2-7
cdr3_aa: CAISEGGGRWNEQFF; v_call: TRBV10-3; clone_size: medium-sized; j_call: TRBJ2-1
cdr3_aa: CASSTLPPGLADYEQYF; v_call: TRBV27; clone_size: medium-sized; j_call: TRBJ2-7
cdr3_aa: CASSGRGHPGELFF; v_call: TRBV7-9; clone_size: medium-sized; j_call: TRBJ2-2
cdr3_aa: CASSGPGTSGKDEQFF; v_call: TRBV6-1; clone_size: NA; j_call: TRBJ2-1
cdr3_aa: CSAIDRYNEQFF; v_call: TRBV20-1; clone_size: medium-sized; j_call: TRBJ2-1
cdr3_aa: CASSFPPSPLWPLRRDQDTQYF; v_call: TRBV12-3/TRBV12-4; clone_size: medium-sized; j_call: TRBJ2-3
cdr3_aa: CSATRPLRGSDTEAFF; v_call: TRBV20-1; clone_size: medium-sized; j_call: TRBJ1-1
cdr3_aa: CASSQTGVRNSPLHF; v_call: TRBV3-1; clone_size: medium-sized; j_call: TRBJ1-6
cdr3_aa: CASSRTLAGASYTDTQYF; v_call: TRBV3-1; clone_size: NA; j_call: TRBJ2-3